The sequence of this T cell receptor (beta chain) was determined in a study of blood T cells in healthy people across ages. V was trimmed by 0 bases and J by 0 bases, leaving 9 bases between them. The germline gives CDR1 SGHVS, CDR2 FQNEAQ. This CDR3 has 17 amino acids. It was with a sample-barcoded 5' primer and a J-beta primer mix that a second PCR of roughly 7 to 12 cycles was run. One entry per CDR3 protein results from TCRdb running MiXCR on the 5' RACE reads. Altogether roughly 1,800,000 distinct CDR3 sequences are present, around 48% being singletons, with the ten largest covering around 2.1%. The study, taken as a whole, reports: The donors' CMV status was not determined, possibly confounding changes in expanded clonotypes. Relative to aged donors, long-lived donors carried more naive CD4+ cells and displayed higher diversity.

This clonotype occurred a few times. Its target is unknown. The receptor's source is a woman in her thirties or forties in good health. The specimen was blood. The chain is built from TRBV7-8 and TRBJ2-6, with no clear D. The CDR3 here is CASSLAIRPSGANVLTF. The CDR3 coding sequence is TGTGCCAGCAGCTTAGCGATAAGACCCTCTGGGGCCAACGTCCTGACTTTC. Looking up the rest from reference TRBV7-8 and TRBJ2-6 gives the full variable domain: GAGVSQSPRYKVAKRGQDVALRCDPISGHVSLFWYQQALGQGPEFLTYFQNEAQLDKSGLPSDRFFAERPEGSVSTLKIQRTQQEDSAVYLCASSLAIRPSGANVLTFGAGSRLTVL.